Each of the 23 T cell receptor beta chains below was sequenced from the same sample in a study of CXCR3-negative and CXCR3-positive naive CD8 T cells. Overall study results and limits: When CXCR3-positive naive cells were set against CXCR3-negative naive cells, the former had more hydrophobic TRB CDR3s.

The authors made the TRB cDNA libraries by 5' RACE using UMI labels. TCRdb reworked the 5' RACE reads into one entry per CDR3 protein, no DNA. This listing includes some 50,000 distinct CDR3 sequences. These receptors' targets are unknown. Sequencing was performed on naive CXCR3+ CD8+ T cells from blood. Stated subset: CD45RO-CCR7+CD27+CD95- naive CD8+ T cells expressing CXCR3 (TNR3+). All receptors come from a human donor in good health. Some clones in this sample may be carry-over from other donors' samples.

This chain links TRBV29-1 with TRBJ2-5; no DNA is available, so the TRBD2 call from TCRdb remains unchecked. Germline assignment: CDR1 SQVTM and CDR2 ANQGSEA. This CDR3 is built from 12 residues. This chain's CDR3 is CSGEGREETQYF.

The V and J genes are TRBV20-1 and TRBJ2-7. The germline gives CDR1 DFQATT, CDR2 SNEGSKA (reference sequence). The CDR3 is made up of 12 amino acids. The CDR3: CSARATAYEQYF.

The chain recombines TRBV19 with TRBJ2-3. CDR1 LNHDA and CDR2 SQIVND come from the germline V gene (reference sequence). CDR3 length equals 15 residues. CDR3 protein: CASSLTSYGTDTQYF.

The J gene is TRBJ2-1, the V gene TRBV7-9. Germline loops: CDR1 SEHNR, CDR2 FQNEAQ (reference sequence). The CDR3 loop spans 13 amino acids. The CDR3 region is CASHEATYNEQFF.

The CDR3 spells CASSLGSHEQYF. The rearrangement joins TRBV7-8 to TRBJ2-7. This CDR3 is 12 amino acids long. Germline assignment: CDR1 SGHVS and CDR2 FQNEAQ.

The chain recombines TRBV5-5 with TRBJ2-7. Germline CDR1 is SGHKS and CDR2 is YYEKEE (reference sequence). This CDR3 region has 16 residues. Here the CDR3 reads CASSFGAYGITYEQYF.

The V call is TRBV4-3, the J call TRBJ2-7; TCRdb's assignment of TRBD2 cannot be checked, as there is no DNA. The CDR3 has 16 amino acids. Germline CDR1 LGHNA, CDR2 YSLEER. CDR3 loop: CASSQERGDSSYEQYF.

This chain's CDR3 is CASKQGLRSYNEQFF. The J gene is TRBJ2-1, the V gene TRBV27; with no DNA, the TCRdb D assignment of TRBD1 cannot be verified. CDR1 is MNHEY, CDR2 SMNVEV, per germline (reference sequence). The CDR3 is made up of 15 amino acids.

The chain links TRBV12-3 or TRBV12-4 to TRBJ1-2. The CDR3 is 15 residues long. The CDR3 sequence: CASTQGGVVGYGYTF.

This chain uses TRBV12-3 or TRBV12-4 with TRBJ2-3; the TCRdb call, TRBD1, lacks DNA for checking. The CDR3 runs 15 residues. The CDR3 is CASSYGQGAGDTQYF.

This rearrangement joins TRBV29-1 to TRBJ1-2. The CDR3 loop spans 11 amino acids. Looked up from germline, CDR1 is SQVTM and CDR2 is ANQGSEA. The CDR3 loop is CSVARAYGYTF.

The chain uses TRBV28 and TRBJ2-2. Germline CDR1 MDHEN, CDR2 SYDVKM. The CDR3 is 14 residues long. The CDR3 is CASSFLGNTGELFF. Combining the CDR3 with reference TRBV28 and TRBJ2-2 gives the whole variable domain DVKVTQSSRYLVKRTGEKVFLECVQDMDHENMFWYRQDPGLGLRLIYFSYDVKMKEKGDIPEGYSVSREKKERFSLILESASTNQTSMYLCASSFLGNTGELFFGEGSRLTVL.

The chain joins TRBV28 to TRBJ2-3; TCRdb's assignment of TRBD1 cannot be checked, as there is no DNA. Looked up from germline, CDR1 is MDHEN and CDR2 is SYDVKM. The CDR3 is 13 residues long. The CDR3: CASSFAGGGTQYF.

The CDR3 spells CASSDRDSMGYEQYF. The chain links TRBV6-2 or TRBV6-3 to TRBJ2-7; the TCRdb D gene call, TRBD2, has no DNA to confirm it. The germline V gene has CDR1 MNHEY and CDR2 SVGEGT. The CDR3 is made up of 15 amino acids.

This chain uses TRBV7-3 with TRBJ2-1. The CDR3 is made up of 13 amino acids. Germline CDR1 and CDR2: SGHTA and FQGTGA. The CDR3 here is CASRPQADNEQFF.

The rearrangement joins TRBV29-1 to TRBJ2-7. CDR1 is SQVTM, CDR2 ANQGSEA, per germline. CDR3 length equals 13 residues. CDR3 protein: CSVEWDQPYEQYF.

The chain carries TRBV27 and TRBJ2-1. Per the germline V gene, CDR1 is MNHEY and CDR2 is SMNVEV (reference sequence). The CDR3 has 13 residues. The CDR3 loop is CASSYQSYNEQFF.

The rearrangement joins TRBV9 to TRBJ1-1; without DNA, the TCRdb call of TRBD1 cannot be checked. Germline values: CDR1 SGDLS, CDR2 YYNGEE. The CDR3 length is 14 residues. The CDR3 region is CASSATGGGSEAFF.

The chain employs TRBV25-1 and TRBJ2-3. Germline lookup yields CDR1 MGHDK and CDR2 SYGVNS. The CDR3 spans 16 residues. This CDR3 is CASSETRGFSTDTQYF.

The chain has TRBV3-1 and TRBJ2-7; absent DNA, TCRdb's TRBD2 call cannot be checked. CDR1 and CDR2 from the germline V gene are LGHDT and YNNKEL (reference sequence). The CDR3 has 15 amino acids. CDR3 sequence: CASSQAGGSSYEQYF.

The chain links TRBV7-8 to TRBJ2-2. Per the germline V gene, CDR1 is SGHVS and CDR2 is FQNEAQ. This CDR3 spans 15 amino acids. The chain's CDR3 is CASSLQAVNTGELFF.

CDR3: CASSLGVNEQFF. J is TRBJ2-1 and V is TRBV7-9. Germline CDR1 SEHNR, CDR2 FQNEAQ (reference sequence). The CDR3 is 12 amino acids.

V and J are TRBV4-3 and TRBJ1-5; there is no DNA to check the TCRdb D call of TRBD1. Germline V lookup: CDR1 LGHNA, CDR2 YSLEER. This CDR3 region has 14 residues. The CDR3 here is CASSLDRGVQPQHF.